The 9 T cell receptor beta chains given below trace back to one sample, sequenced in a study of cytomegalovirus exposure and HLA in healthy donors. The PCR ran on 60 Vbeta and 13 Jbeta primers. Profiling relied on immunoSEQ multiplex PCR, and the TCRdb table lists in-frame clones only, not all of them. The table has 150,000 to 170,000 clones, around 82% seen once; the top ten hold about 5.6%. The sample consisted of PBMCs. All receptors derive from a woman aged 40 to 50 in good health and CMV-seropositive.

The chain recombines TRBV2 with TRBJ2-6; 7 bases match TRBD1. The ends lost 6 bases at V and 0 bases at J; junction bases unmatched: 5. The CDR3 contains 16 residues. Germline V gives CDR1 SNHLY, CDR2 FYNNEI. The CDR3 DNA is TGTGCCAGCAGGTCGGGACAGATCTCTGGGGCCAACGTCCTGACTTTC. Protein: CASRSGQISGANVLTF.

The chain links TRBV9 to TRBJ2-3, with D uncertain. Germline CDR1 is SGDLS and CDR2 is YYNGEE. V was cut by 1 base and J by 0 bases, with 6 bases left in between. There are 14 residues in the CDR3. CDR3 DNA sequence: TGTGCCAGCAGCGTACAGACTAGCACAGATACGCAGTATTTT. Translated, it gives CASSVQTSTDTQYF.

This chain links TRBV27 with TRBJ2-7; possibly TRBD1 for D (6 bases). This CDR3 has 16 amino acids. Germline V gene data show CDR1 as MNHEY and CDR2 as SMNVEV (reference sequence). V was pared by 5 bases and J by 5 bases, with 22 bases between. CDR3 nucleotide sequence: TGTGCCAGCAGTGGGTACAGGGAGCCTCCGATACACGAGCAGTACTTC. This encodes CASSGYREPPIHEQYF.

This clone was found a few times. The chain couples TRBV6-1 to TRBJ1-2; possible D gene TRBD1, 6 bases. The V and J ends lost 7 bases and 1 base respectively, with 16 bases between them. Germline V gives CDR1 MNHNS, CDR2 SASEGT. The length of the CDR3 is 15 residues. CDR3 DNA: TGTGCCAGCACCAACACAGGGATACTTAACTATGGCTACACCTTC. This encodes CASTNTGILNYGYTF.

In its sample, this clone was seen a few times. The gene calls are TRBV27 and TRBJ2-7, with TRBD2 as a possible D gene (6 bases). The V gene's germline CDR1 is MNHEY and CDR2 SMNVEV (reference sequence). V was cut by 5 bases and J by 0 bases, with 14 bases left in between. CDR3 size: 15 residues. The CDR3 here is CASSLIADPSYEQYF. CDR3 nucleotides: TGTGCCAGCAGTCTCATAGCGGACCCCTCCTACGAGCAGTACTTC.

The chain combines TRBV5-1 with TRBJ2-5, with TRBD1 matching 9 bases. The DNA end is more similar to TRBJ2-7, so the J call may be wrong. CDR1 and CDR2 from the germline V gene are SGHRS and YFSETQ. This CDR3 is 14 amino acids long. The CDR3 is CASSLGDRDHEQYF. The CDR3 coding sequence is TGCGCCAGCAGCTTGGGGGACAGGGACCACGAGCAGTACTTC.

The chain joins TRBV4-1 to TRBJ2-3; TRBD2 aligns across 12 bases. Germline V gene data show CDR1 as MGHRA and CDR2 as YSYEKL. CDR3 length: 18 residues. Trimming took 5 bases from V and 0 from J; bases not matched to a gene: 9. CDR3 coding DNA: TGCGCCAGCAGCAAAAGTGCTAGCGGGGGGGGTAGCACAGATACGCAGTATTTT. Translation: CASSKSASGGGSTDTQYF.

The chain employs TRBV29-1 and TRBJ2-1; 7 positions agree with TRBD2. Unmatched junction bases numbered 8, after V lost 4 bases and J lost 5 bases. CDR1 SQVTM and CDR2 ANQGSEA come from the germline V gene. The CDR3 sequence is 14 residues long. CDR3 in DNA: TGCAGCGTTGCGGTCCGCGGGGGAAACAATGAGCAGTTCTTC. Amino acid sequence: CSVAVRGGNNEQFF.

In regard to this clone: The same CDR3 arises from other DNA sequences in this sample as well. This sequence joins TRBV7-9 and TRBJ2-6, with D unclear. Trimming removed 6 bases at V and 0 bases at J, with 6 bases between. The CDR3 is 14 amino acids. Germline CDR1 SEHNR, CDR2 FQNEAQ (reference sequence). The CDR3 DNA sequence: TGTGCCAGCAGTGTGAGCTCTGGGGCCAACGTCCTGACTTTC. This translates into CASSVSSGANVLTF.